The clone carrying this T cell receptor (beta chain) appeared a few times. The data belong to a study of identical twins. CDR1 MGHRA and CDR2 YSYEKL come from the germline V gene. V was trimmed by 6 bases and J by 2 bases, leaving 13 bases between them. This CDR3 spans 14 amino acids. TCRdb analysed the 5' RACE reads with MiXCR anew, one entry per CDR3 protein. This table holds hundreds of thousands of distinct CDR3 sequences, approximately 8% found once. This sample also belongs to another study, concerning yellow fever vaccine responses in identical twins.

The source material was CD8+ T cells sorted from blood. V gene TRBV4-1 combines with J gene TRBJ1-1, with D maybe TRBD1 (5 bases). The source is a woman between 18 and 30 years old in good health. The CDR3 DNA follows: TGCGCCAGCAGGATGAACGGGGGAAACACTGAAGCTTTCTTT. This translates into CASRMNGGNTEAFF.